The subject of this entry is one T cell receptor beta chain. Its antigen is still unknown. The CDR3 totals 14 residues. Germline CDR1 LGHDT, CDR2 YNNKEL (reference sequence). V lost 2 bases, J lost 4 bases, and 11 bases lay in between. Sequencing used immunoSEQ multiplex PCR; TCRdb keeps in-frame clones, though not all of them. The repertoire holds more than 85,000 clones, with roughly nine tenths as singletons. This entry is derived from a study of T cell responses to AZD1222 COVID-19 vaccine. Study-level points and caveats: After the peak T cell response, and only then, were repertoires sampled. Spike-specific TCR repertoires showed rising breadth and depth after two AZD1222 doses. Only a handful of AZD1222 recipients, roughly six in all, had baseline seropositivity.

V usage is TRBV3-1 (or the pseudogene TRBV3-2) and J usage is TRBJ1-2, with TRBD1 as a possible D gene (5 bases). The source is an adult in good health. The source material was peripheral blood, sampled on day 0 of AZD1222 vaccination. The CDR3 here is CASSQMSGSYGYTF. The CDR3 DNA reads TGTGCCAGCAGCCAAATGTCAGGGTCCTATGGCTACACCTTC.